These T cell receptor beta chains were read from a single sample in a study of T-cell memory formation after mild COVID-19. MiXCR was run by TCRdb on the 5' RACE reads, yielding one entry per CDR3 protein. The sample consists of around 440,000 distinct CDR3 sequences, about 20% of them appearing once. The source material was PBMCs or a T cell subset sorted from them (not recorded which). These receptors originate from an adult woman who had mild COVID-19 (a few samples of this study predate the infection). Cell type and time point are not known. CDR3s include the opening cysteine and the closing phenylalanine or tryptophan. D genes are given only for firm matches. Clone size is shown for a subset of rows, as once, few, many or a class of expanded clone.

v_call: TRBV4-1; j_call: TRBJ2-5; clone_size: .; d_call: .; cdr3_aa: CASSRTGLEETQYF; cdr3_nt: TGCGCCAGCAGCCGGACGGGACTCGAAGAGACCCAGTACTTC
v_call: TRBV5-1; j_call: TRBJ2-6; clone_size: .; d_call: .; cdr3_aa: CASRYTASSGANVLTF; cdr3_nt: TGCGCCAGCCGCTACACGGCGAGCTCTGGGGCCAACGTCCTGACTTTC
v_call: TRBV15; j_call: TRBJ1-1; clone_size: .; d_call: TRBD1; cdr3_aa: CATSSYLDAGTGGMNTEAFF; cdr3_nt: TGTGCCACCAGCTCCTACCTGGACGCCGGGACAGGGGGAATGAACACTGAAGCTTTCTTT
v_call: TRBV7-9; j_call: TRBJ2-3; clone_size: .; d_call: .; cdr3_aa: CASSLGRSRTDTQYF; cdr3_nt: TGTGCCAGCAGCTTAGGTCGGTCCAGGACAGATACGCAGTATTTT
v_call: TRBV11-2; j_call: TRBJ2-3; clone_size: .; d_call: TRBD2; cdr3_aa: CASSLPSVGTSLSTDTQYF; cdr3_nt: TGTGCCAGCAGCTTACCCTCGGTGGGGACTAGCCTTTCCACAGATACGCAGTATTTT
v_call: TRBV15; j_call: TRBJ2-6; clone_size: few; d_call: .; cdr3_aa: CATSRVGVVGANVLTF; cdr3_nt: TGTGCCACCAGCAGAGTCGGGGTAGTAGGGGCCAACGTCCTGACTTTC
v_call: TRBV4-2; j_call: TRBJ2-2; clone_size: few; d_call: .; cdr3_aa: CASGNPTFAGELFF; cdr3_nt: TGTGCCAGCGGCAACCCGACGTTTGCCGGGGAGCTGTTTTTT
v_call: TRBV12-3/TRBV12-4; j_call: TRBJ2-1; clone_size: .; d_call: TRBD2; cdr3_aa: CASWTSGGANEQFF; cdr3_nt: TGTGCCAGCTGGACTAGCGGGGGGGCCAATGAGCAGTTCTTC
v_call: TRBV5-1; j_call: TRBJ2-2; clone_size: .; d_call: .; cdr3_aa: CASSAGVQTGELFF; cdr3_nt: TGCGCCAGCAGCGCCGGAGTGCAAACCGGGGAGCTGTTTTTT
v_call: TRBV5-1; j_call: TRBJ2-2; clone_size: few; d_call: TRBD1; cdr3_aa: CASSFGTGDGELFF; cdr3_nt: TGCGCCAGCAGCTTCGGGACAGGGGACGGGGAGCTGTTTTTT
v_call: TRBV28; j_call: TRBJ2-7; clone_size: .; d_call: .; cdr3_aa: CASSRLRQASYEQYF; cdr3_nt: TGTGCCAGCAGCCGTCTCCGACAGGCATCCTACGAGCAGTACTTC
v_call: TRBV3-1; j_call: TRBJ1-1; clone_size: .; d_call: .; cdr3_aa: CASSQDRAKNEAFF; cdr3_nt: TGTGCCAGCAGCCAAGATCGGGCAAAAAACGAGGCTTTCTTT
v_call: TRBV3-1; j_call: TRBJ2-2; clone_size: .; d_call: .; cdr3_aa: CASSRRGSPGELFF; cdr3_nt: TGTGCCAGCAGCCGTCGGGGGAGTCCCGGGGAGCTGTTTTTT
v_call: TRBV11-2; j_call: TRBJ1-2; clone_size: few; d_call: .; cdr3_aa: CASSSVGAGGYTF; cdr3_nt: TGTGCCAGCAGCTCCGTCGGCGCTGGGGGCTACACCTTC